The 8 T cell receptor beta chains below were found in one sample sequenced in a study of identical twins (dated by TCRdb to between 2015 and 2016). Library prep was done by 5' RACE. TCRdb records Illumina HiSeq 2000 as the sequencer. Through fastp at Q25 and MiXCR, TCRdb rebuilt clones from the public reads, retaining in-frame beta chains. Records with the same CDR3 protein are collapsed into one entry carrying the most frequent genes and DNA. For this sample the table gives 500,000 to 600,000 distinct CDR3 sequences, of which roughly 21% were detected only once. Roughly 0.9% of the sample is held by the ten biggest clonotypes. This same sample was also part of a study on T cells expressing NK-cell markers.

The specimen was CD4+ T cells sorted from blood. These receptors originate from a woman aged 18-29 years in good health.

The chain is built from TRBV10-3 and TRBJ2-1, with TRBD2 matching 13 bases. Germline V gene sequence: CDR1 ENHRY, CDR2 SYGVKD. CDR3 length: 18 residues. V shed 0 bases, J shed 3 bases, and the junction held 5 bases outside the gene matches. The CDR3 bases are TGTGCCATCAGTGAGTCAAGGACTAGCGGGGGAGTCTACAATGAGCAGTTCTTC. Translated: CAISESRTSGGVYNEQFF.

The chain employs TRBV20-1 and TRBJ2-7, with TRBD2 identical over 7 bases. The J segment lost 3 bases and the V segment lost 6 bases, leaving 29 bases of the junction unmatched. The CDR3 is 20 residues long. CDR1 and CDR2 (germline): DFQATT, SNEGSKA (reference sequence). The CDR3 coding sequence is TGCAGTGCCCTGTCTACGGGGAGGGCATCCTATCAAGGGGTCGACTACGAGCAGTACTTC. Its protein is CSALSTGRASYQGVDYEQYF.

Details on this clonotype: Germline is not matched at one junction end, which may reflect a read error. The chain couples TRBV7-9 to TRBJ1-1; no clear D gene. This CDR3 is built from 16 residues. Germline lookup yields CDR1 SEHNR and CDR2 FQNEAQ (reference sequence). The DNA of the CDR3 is TGTGCCAGCATCTTAGGAGGCAGTGTTATGAACACTGAAGCTTTCTTT. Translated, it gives CASILGGSVMNTEAFF.

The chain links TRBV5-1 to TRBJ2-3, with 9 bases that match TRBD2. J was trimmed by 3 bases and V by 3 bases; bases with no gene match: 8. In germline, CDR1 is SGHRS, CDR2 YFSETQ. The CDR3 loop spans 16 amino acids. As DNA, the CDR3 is TGCGCCAGCAGCTGGGGGACTAGCTTAGGGACAGATACGCAGTATTTT. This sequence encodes CASSWGTSLGTDTQYF.

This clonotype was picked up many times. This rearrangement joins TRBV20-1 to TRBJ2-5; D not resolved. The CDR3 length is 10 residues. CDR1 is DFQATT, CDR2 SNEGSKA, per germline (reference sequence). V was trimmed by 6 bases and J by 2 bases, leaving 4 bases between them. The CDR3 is CSAHQETQYF. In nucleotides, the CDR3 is TGCAGTGCACATCAAGAGACCCAGTACTTC.

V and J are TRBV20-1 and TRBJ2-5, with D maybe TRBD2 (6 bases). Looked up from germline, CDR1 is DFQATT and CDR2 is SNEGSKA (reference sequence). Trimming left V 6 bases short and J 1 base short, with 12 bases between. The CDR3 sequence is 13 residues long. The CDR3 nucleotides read TGCAGTGCCCACGGGACTCCCCAAGAGACCCAGTACTTC. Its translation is CSAHGTPQETQYF.

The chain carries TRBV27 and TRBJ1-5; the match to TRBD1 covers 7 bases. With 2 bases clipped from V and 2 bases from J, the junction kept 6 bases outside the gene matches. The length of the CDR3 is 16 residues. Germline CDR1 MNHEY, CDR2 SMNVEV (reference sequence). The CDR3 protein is CASSLRVQGGNQPQHF. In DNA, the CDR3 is TGTGCCAGCAGTTTAAGGGTCCAGGGGGGCAATCAGCCCCAGCATTTT.

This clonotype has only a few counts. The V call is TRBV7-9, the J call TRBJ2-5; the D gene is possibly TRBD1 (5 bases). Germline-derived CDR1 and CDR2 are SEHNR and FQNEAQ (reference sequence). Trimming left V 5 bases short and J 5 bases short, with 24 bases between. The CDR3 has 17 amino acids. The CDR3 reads CASSQNGIPSSGETQYF. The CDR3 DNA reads TGTGCCAGCAGCCAAAATGGGATTCCCTCATCAGGGGAGACCCAGTACTTC.